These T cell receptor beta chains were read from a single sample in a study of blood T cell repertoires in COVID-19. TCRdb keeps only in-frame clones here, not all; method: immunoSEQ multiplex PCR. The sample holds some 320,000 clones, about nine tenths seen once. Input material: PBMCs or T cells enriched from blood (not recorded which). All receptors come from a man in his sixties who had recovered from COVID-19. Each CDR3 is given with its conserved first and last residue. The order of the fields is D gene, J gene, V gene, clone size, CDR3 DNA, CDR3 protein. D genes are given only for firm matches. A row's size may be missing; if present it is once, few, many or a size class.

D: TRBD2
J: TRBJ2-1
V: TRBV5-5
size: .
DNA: TGTGCCAGCAGCCCACGCGGGAGAGATAACAATGAGCAGTTCTTC
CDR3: CASSPRGRDNNEQFF

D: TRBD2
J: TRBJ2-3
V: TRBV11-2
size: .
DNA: TGTGCCAGCAGCTTACTGCGTCTAGCGGCTAGCACAGATACGCAGTATTTT
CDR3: CASSLLRLAASTDTQYF

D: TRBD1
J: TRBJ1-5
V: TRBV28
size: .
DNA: TGTGCCAGCAGGGACGAAACAGGGGGTCGGCAGCCCCAGCATTTT
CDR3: CASRDETGGRQPQHF

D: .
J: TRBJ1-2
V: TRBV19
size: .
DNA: TGTGCCAGTAGTATGTGGGAGGATAGAGGCTACACCTTC
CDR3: CASSMWEDRGYTF

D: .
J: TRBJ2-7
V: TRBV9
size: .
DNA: TGTGCCAGCAGCCGGACTGGAAGCTCCTACGAGCAGTACTTC
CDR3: CASSRTGSSYEQYF

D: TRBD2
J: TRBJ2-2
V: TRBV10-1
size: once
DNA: TGCGCCAGCAGTTTCGGACTAGCGGGAGCGGTCACCGGGGAGCTGTTTTTT
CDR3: CASSFGLAGAVTGELFF

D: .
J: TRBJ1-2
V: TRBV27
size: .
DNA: TGTGCCAGCAGCCCATATCAGGGGAGAGGCTACACCTTC
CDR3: CASSPYQGRGYTF

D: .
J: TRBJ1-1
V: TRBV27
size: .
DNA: TGTGCCAGCAGCCCTACAGGGAACACTGAAGCTTTCTTT
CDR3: CASSPTGNTEAFF

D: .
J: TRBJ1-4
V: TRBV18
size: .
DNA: TGTGCCAGCTCATTTACAGGGTCCACTAATGAAAAACTGTTTTTT
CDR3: CASSFTGSTNEKLFF

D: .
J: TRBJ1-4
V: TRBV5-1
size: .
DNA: TGCGCCAGCAGCTTGGGGGCTGGTGAAAAACTGTTTTTT
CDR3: CASSLGAGEKLFF

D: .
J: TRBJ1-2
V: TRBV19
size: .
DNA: TGTGCCAGTAGTATAGGTGGCACCTACTATGGCTACACCTTC
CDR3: CASSIGGTYYGYTF

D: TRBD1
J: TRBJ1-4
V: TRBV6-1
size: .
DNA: TGTGCCAGCAGTGGACAGGGGGCAGGCTTACGGGAAAAACTGTTTTTT
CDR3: CASSGQGAGLREKLFF

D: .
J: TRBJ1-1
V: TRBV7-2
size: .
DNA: TGTGCCAGCAGCTTAGGACAGAGGAACACTGAAGCTTTCTTT
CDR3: CASSLGQRNTEAFF

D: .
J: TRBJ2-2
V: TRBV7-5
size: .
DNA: TGTGCCAGAAGGGTTGCGGGCGTACCGTTAGCCGGGGAGCTGTTTTTT
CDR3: CARRVAGVPLAGELFF

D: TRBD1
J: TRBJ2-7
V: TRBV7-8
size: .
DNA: TGTGCCAGCAGCTTGGACAGGGCCTACGAGCAGTACTTC
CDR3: CASSLDRAYEQYF

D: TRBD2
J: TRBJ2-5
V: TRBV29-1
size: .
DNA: TGCAGCGTTAAGCTGGCCGGGAGGGCCCGTGAGACCCAGTACTTC
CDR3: CSVKLAGRARETQYF

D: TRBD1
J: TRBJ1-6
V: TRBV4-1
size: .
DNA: TGCGCCAGCAGCCCAACCAGGGGGCAAAAAGATTCACCCCTCCACTTT
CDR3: CASSPTRGQKDSPLHF

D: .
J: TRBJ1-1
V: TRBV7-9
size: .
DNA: TGTGCCAGCAGCTTAACGGGGTACACTGAAGCTTTCTTT
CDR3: CASSLTGYTEAFF

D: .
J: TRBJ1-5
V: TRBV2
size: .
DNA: TGTGCCAGCAAAACCGAGACTGGCAATCAGCCCCAGCATTTT
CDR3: CASKTETGNQPQHF

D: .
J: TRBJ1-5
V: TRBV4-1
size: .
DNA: TGCGCCAGCAGCCGGACACAGGGCACGTATCAGCCCCAGCATTTT
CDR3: CASSRTQGTYQPQHF

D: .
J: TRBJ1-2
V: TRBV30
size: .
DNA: TGTGCCTCGGGACAAACGGTTAACTATGGCTACACCTTC
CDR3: CASGQTVNYGYTF

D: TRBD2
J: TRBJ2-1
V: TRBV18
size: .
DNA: TGTGCCAGCTCACAATCCACTAGCGGGCTGACCTACAATGAGCAGTTCTTC
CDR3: CASSQSTSGLTYNEQFF